This entry lists 15 T cell receptor beta chains sequenced from one sample in a study of blood T cell repertoires in COVID-19 (dated by TCRdb to 2019 to 2021). Libraries were made using the immunoSEQ multiplex PCR assay. TCRdb re-hosts the immuneACCESS table, in-frame sequences only. Its copies lack some clones; in the studies checked, an unresolved V gene accounts for under half of them, and the cause for the rest is not known. The table for this sample lists tens of thousands of clones; 84% of them were counted only once. The ten largest clones capture 3% to 4.5% of the sample. The sequenced material came from peripheral blood. These receptors originate from a man over 45 with acute or convalescent COVID-19.

The chain is built from TRBV28 and TRBJ2-1, with 9 bases that match TRBD1. J lost 6 bases, V lost 4 bases, and 7 bases had no gene match. Germline assignment: CDR1 MDHEN and CDR2 SYDVKM. The length of the CDR3 is 15 residues. CDR3 sequence (DNA): TGTGCCAGCAGTTCGGGACAGGGTTCAGCCAATGAGCAGTTCTTC. Protein: CASSSGQGSANEQFF.

The chain is built from TRBV15 and TRBJ2-1; D remains ambiguous. The CDR3 spans 14 residues. Germline V lookup: CDR1 LNHNV, CDR2 YYDKDF (reference sequence). V was clipped by 5 bases and J by 4 bases, with 12 bases between them. The DNA of the CDR3 is TGTGCCACCAGCGAAAGAGAGATTTACAATGAGCAGTTCTTC. As protein: CATSEREIYNEQFF.

The rearrangement links TRBV30 to TRBJ2-7; a weak D match, TRBD2 (5 bases). Trimming took off 3 bases at V and 3 bases at J, with 6 bases between the two ends. The germline CDR1 and CDR2 sequences are GTSNPN and SVGIG (reference sequence). This CDR3 is 11 amino acids long. CDR3 region: CAWSGNYEQYF. CDR3 DNA: TGTGCCTGGAGCGGGAACTACGAGCAGTACTTC.

This clone was recorded only once. The genes are TRBV28 and TRBJ1-2; 9 positions agree with TRBD1. Germline V lookup: CDR1 MDHEN, CDR2 SYDVKM. V dropped 6 bases and J dropped 1; count of bases not matched to a gene: 18. The length of the CDR3 is 19 residues. The CDR3 nucleotides read TGTGCCAGCAGGATTCAGTCGTACCGGGACAGGGTTTTTAACTATGGCTACACCTTC. The encoded protein is CASRIQSYRDRVFNYGYTF.

This sequence joins TRBV5-4 and TRBJ2-7; 7 positions match TRBD1. Per the germline V gene, CDR1 is SGHNT and CDR2 is YYREEE (reference sequence). The junction had 7 bases not matched to a gene; V was cut back by 3 bases and J by 7 bases. The CDR3 has 13 residues. CDR3 sequence reads: CASSSTGTAEQYF. The DNA for the CDR3 is TGTGCCAGCAGCTCAACCGGGACAGCTGAGCAGTACTTC.

The rearrangement joins TRBV19 to TRBJ2-5; 8 positions agree with TRBD2. The CDR3 spans 16 residues. Per germline, CDR1 LNHDA and CDR2 SQIVND (reference sequence). Trimming took 1 base from V and 3 from J; bases not matched to a gene: 7. The CDR3 DNA reads TGTGCCAGTAGTATAGTGGGGAGTAGCGGGAAAGAGACCCAGTACTTC. Its protein product is CASSIVGSSGKETQYF.

The genes are TRBV25-1 and TRBJ2-5, with D possibly being TRBD2 (5 bases). There are 14 residues in the CDR3. Germline CDR1 MGHDK, CDR2 SYGVNS. Trimming cost V 3 bases and J 0 bases, with 8 bases left between them. The CDR3 here is CASSDGGYQETQYF. CDR3 DNA: TGTGCCAGCAGTGACGGCGGGTACCAAGAGACCCAGTACTTC.

J is TRBJ2-5 and V is TRBV7-3, with a weak D call TRBD1 (6 bases). With 5 bases removed from V and 4 bases from J, the gap between germline ends came to 17 bases. The V gene's germline CDR1 is SGHTA and CDR2 FQGTGA. The CDR3 is 15 amino acids. Written as DNA, the CDR3 is TGTGCCAGCAGCCTGGCCGCTCAGGGGCCAGAGACCCAGTACTTC. It yields the protein CASSLAAQGPETQYF.

This chain joins TRBV7-2 and TRBJ1-1, with 8 bases fitting TRBD1. This CDR3 has 16 amino acids. From germline, CDR1 is SGHTA and CDR2 FQGNSA. With 0 bases clipped from V and 8 bases from J, the junction kept 11 bases outside the gene matches. The CDR3 is CASSLAGQVSGGEAFF. CDR3 bases: TGTGCCAGCAGCTTAGCGGGACAGGTTTCTGGGGGCGAAGCTTTCTTT.

This rearrangement joins TRBV6-5 to TRBJ1-2; the D gene is possibly TRBD1 (6 bases). Trimming took 5 bases from V and 4 from J, leaving 14 bases between them. This CDR3 has 14 amino acids. From germline, CDR1 is MNHEY and CDR2 SVGAGI. The CDR3 region has the DNA TGTGCCAGCAGTCAGGCAGGGGTTTCCTATGGCTACACCTTC. This encodes CASSQAGVSYGYTF.

This clone has only one observation. The chain employs TRBV5-1 and TRBJ1-2, with 8 bases that match TRBD1. V dropped 4 bases and J dropped 5; count of bases not matched to a gene: 7. This CDR3 is 14 amino acids long. Germline V gene lookup returns CDR1 SGHRS and CDR2 YFSETQ. For the CDR3, the DNA is TGCGCCAGCAGCGTTGGACAGGGCGTATATGGCTACACCTTC. Translated: CASSVGQGVYGYTF.

This chain connects TRBV7-9 to TRBJ1-2, with 7 bases lining up with TRBD1. Unmatched junction bases numbered 10, after V lost 5 bases and J lost 4 bases. Germline CDR1 SEHNR, CDR2 FQNEAQ (reference sequence). This CDR3 has 15 amino acids. The CDR3 loop reads CASSPQTGRGYGYTF. CDR3 coding DNA: TGTGCCAGCAGCCCACAGACAGGGCGCGGCTATGGCTACACCTTC. Drawing the rest from reference TRBV7-9 and TRBJ1-2, the complete variable domain is DTGVSQNPRHKITKRGQNVTFRCDPISEHNRLYWYRQTLGQGPEFLTYFQNEAQLEKSRLLSDRFSAERPKGSFSTLEIQRTEQGDSAMYLCASSPQTGRGYGYTFGSGTRLTVV.

The chain couples TRBV3-1 (or the pseudogene TRBV3-2) to TRBJ1-1; 7 bases line up with TRBD1. Germline V gene data show CDR1 as LGHDT and CDR2 as YNNKEL (reference sequence). V shed 5 bases and J 4 bases; nucleotides not matched to a gene: 7. This CDR3 region has 14 residues. The CDR3 loop is CASSAQTGITEAFF. The CDR3 coding sequence is TGTGCCAGCAGCGCCCAGACAGGGATCACTGAAGCTTTCTTT.

The genes are TRBV7-2 and TRBJ2-1, with 7 bases identical to TRBD2. This CDR3 has 14 amino acids. The germline gives CDR1 SGHTA, CDR2 FQGNSA. Trimming cost V 7 bases and J 0 bases; bases outside gene matches: 3. The CDR3 DNA sequence: TGTGCCAGCACCCGGACTAGCTCCTACAATGAGCAGTTCTTC. Encoded protein: CASTRTSSYNEQFF.

The rearrangement links TRBV4-3 to TRBJ2-5; D perhaps matches TRBD2 (5 bases). CDR1 and CDR2 (germline): LGHNA, YSLEER. This CDR3 is 17 amino acids long. Trimming removed 0 bases at V and 3 bases at J, with 17 bases between. CDR3 loop: CASSQDGSLDKKETQYF. The CDR3 bases are TGCGCCAGCAGCCAAGATGGGAGCCTTGATAAAAAAGAGACCCAGTACTTC.